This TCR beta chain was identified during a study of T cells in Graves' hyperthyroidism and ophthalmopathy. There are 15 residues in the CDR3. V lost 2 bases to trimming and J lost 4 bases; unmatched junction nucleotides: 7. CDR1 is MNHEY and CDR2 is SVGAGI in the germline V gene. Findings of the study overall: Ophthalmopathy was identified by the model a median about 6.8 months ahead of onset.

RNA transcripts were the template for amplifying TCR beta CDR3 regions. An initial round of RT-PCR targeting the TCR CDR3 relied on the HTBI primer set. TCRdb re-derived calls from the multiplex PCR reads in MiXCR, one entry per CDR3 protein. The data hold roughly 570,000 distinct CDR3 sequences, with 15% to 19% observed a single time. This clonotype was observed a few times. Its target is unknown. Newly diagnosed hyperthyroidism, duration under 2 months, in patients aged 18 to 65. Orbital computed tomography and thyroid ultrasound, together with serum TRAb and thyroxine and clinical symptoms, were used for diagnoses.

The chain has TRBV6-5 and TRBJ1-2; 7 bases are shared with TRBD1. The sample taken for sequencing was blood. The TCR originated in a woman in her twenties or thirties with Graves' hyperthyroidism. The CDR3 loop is CASSYASGQAYGYTF. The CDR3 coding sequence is TGTGCCAGCAGTTACGCGAGTGGACAGGCCTATGGCTACACCTTC.